The 31 T cell receptor beta chains given below trace back to one sample, sequenced in a study of blood T cell repertoires in COVID-19. Assay: immunoSEQ multiplex PCR; the TCRdb copy retains only in-frame clones and omits some. The table shows about 280,000 clones, with 85% to 90% occurring only once. The source material was PBMCs or T cells enriched from blood (not recorded which). These receptors all come from a woman in her twenties or thirties with acute COVID-19.

This clone was picked up one time. The rearrangement joins TRBV11-2 to TRBJ1-1; 8 bases agree with TRBD1. CDR1 is SGHAT and CDR2 is FQNNGV in the germline V gene. V lost 4 bases, J lost 7 bases, and 8 bases stayed unmatched. The CDR3 covers 14 residues. Here the CDR3 DNA reads TGTGCCAGCAGCTCCCAGGGGGCGGGAATTGAAGCTTTCTTT. It yields the protein CASSSQGAGIEAFF.

The V and J genes are TRBV11-2 and TRBJ2-1; D remains unclear. Germline CDR1 SGHAT, CDR2 FQNNGV. V was cut by 3 bases and J by 2 bases, with 11 bases left in between. The CDR3 runs 15 residues. The CDR3 is CASSFGARAYNEQFF. The CDR3 DNA reads TGTGCCAGCAGCTTTGGAGCGCGTGCCTACAATGAGCAGTTCTTC.

V usage is TRBV27 and J usage is TRBJ2-2; TRBD2 matches at 11 bases. This CDR3 is 14 amino acids long. V gave up 8 bases and J gave up 3 bases; unmatched junction bases: 2. Per germline, CDR1 MNHEY and CDR2 SMNVEV (reference sequence). This CDR3 is CASRLAGYTGELFF. CDR3 in DNA: TGTGCCAGCCGACTAGCGGGATACACCGGGGAGCTGTTTTTT.

J is TRBJ1-5 and V is TRBV25-1, with 7 bases aligning to TRBD1. With V trimmed by 8 bases and J by 0 bases, 4 bases remained unmatched. The CDR3 totals 14 residues. Germline-derived CDR1 and CDR2 are MGHDK and SYGVNS. CDR3 DNA sequence: TGTGCCAGCGCCGGGACAGATAGCAATCAGCCCCAGCATTTT. It specifies CASAGTDSNQPQHF.

The gene calls are TRBV9 and TRBJ2-1; tentative D call: TRBD2 (6 bases). V dropped 0 bases and J dropped 5 bases, with 15 bases sitting between them. The CDR3 sequence is 16 residues long. CDR1 SGDLS and CDR2 YYNGEE come from the germline V gene. CDR3 nucleotides: TGTGCCAGCAGCGTAGCTACTAGCAGGTCGGACAATGAGCAGTTCTTC. It encodes CASSVATSRSDNEQFF.

V gene TRBV28 combines with J gene TRBJ2-7; D gene unclear. Trimming took 8 bases from V and 6 from J, leaving 11 bases between them. The germline V gene encodes CDR1 MDHEN and CDR2 SYDVKM. The CDR3 sequence is 11 residues long. Here the CDR3 DNA reads TGTGCCAGCTCCAAAGGCGGCGAGCAGTACTTC. Translation gives CASSKGGEQYF. Full variable domain (outside the CDR3, taken from reference TRBV28 and TRBJ2-7): DVKVTQSSRYLVKRTGEKVFLECVQDMDHENMFWYRQDPGLGLRLIYFSYDVKMKEKGDIPEGYSVSREKKERFSLILESASTNQTSMYLCASSKGGEQYFGPGTRLTVT.

The genes are TRBV7-8 and TRBJ2-1, with unresolved D. The V gene's germline CDR1 is SGHVS and CDR2 FQNEAQ. V dropped 5 bases and J dropped 6 bases, with 5 bases sitting between them. The CDR3 totals 11 residues. CDR3: CASSLVNEQFF. The CDR3 DNA is TGTGCCAGCAGCCTCGTCAATGAGCAGTTCTTC.

The chain combines TRBV27 with TRBJ1-5, with D possibly being TRBD1 (5 bases). V dropped 3 bases and J dropped 3 bases, with 9 bases sitting between them. The CDR3 is made up of 14 amino acids. CDR1 is MNHEY and CDR2 is SMNVEV in the germline V gene (reference sequence). The DNA for the CDR3 is TGTGCCAGCAGTTTGGCAGGGAACAATCAGCCCCAGCATTTT. Translating gives CASSLAGNNQPQHF.

V and J are TRBV7-3 and TRBJ2-3; TRBD2 matches at 9 bases. The CDR3 covers 16 residues. The germline gives CDR1 SGHTA, CDR2 FQGTGA. V shed 5 bases and J 4 bases; nucleotides not matched to a gene: 10. CDR3 loop: CASSLRAGGWADTQYF. CDR3 sequence (DNA): TGTGCCAGCAGCCTAAGAGCGGGAGGTTGGGCAGATACGCAGTATTTT.

The table lists this clone with a few counts. This chain connects TRBV14 to TRBJ1-4; the D gene is possibly TRBD1 (5 bases). The ends were cut back, 2 bases at V and 0 bases at J, with 10 bases in the middle. The CDR3 has 16 amino acids. Germline-derived CDR1 and CDR2 are SGHDN and FVKESK. The CDR3 DNA reads as TGTGCCAGCAGCCAAAGGACAACAACAACTAATGAAAAACTGTTTTTT. Encoded protein: CASSQRTTTTNEKLFF.

The chain is built from TRBV15 and TRBJ1-1; D call uncertain. CDR1 and CDR2 (germline): LNHNV, YYDKDF (reference sequence). The CDR3 extends over 12 amino acids. Trimming pared 8 bases from V and 14 bases from J, leaving 21 bases between. CDR3 region: CATSRGGPGGFF. The DNA of the CDR3 is TGTGCCACCTCTAGAGGAGGACCCGGTGGGTTCTTT.

CDR3 protein: CASSDSGLADIYEQYF. For the CDR3, the DNA is TGTGCCAGCAGTGACTCGGGACTAGCCGACATCTACGAGCAGTACTTC. The J gene is TRBJ2-7, the V gene TRBV2; 9 bases line up with TRBD2. Germline V CDR1 and CDR2: SNHLY, FYNNEI. The CDR3 is made up of 16 amino acids. Losses at the gene ends were 3 bases for V and 3 bases for J; bases not matched to a gene: 9.

This chain uses TRBV10-3 with TRBJ2-7; 13 positions match TRBD2. This CDR3 has 14 residues. Germline CDR1 reads ENHRY; CDR2 reads SYGVKD. The J segment lost 7 bases and the V segment lost 10 bases, leaving 10 bases of the junction unmatched. The DNA of the CDR3 is TGTGCCACCAGCGGACTAGCGGGAGAAAATGAGCAGTACTTC. Protein: CATSGLAGENEQYF.

The chain links TRBV4-1 to TRBJ2-7, with a weak D call TRBD1 (6 bases). The CDR3 spans 14 residues. V was cut by 1 base and J by 0 bases, with 7 bases left in between. CDR1 and CDR2 (germline): MGHRA, YSYEKL. The CDR3 DNA sequence: TGCGCCAGCAGCCAAGGACAGGACTCCTACGAGCAGTACTTC. Its translation: CASSQGQDSYEQYF.

This clone appeared a few times. V usage is TRBV19 and J usage is TRBJ2-7, with D perhaps TRBD1 (7 bases). The CDR3 length is 16 residues. The V gene's germline CDR1 is LNHDA and CDR2 SQIVND (reference sequence). V lost 1 base and J lost 3, with 16 bases in between. The DNA of the CDR3 is TGTGCCAGTAGTATAGGGCCTCGGCGGGACAGCTACGAGCAGTACTTC. Its translation: CASSIGPRRDSYEQYF.

The V call is TRBV10-1, the J call TRBJ2-1; 11 bases are shared with TRBD2. Germline V lookup: CDR1 WNHNN, CDR2 SYGVQD (reference sequence). The V and J ends lost 9 bases and 4 bases, in that order; junction bases with no gene match: 2. The CDR3 totals 13 residues. The CDR3 protein is CASRTSGYNEQFF. The CDR3 bases are TGCGCCAGTCGGACTAGCGGGTACAATGAGCAGTTCTTC.

The chain couples TRBV27 to TRBJ2-7; 10 bases fit TRBD2. The CDR3 contains 16 residues. The germline V gene encodes CDR1 MNHEY and CDR2 SMNVEV (reference sequence). V dropped 5 bases and J dropped 6; count of bases not matched to a gene: 13. Here the CDR3 reads CASSRLASGRRVEQYF. DNA for the CDR3: TGTGCCAGCAGTAGACTGGCTAGCGGGAGACGGGTCGAGCAGTACTTC.

The rearrangement links TRBV30 to TRBJ2-1; 7 bases line up with TRBD1. V was pared by 8 bases and J by 6 bases, with 19 bases of the junction left unmatched. Germline lookup yields CDR1 GTSNPN and CDR2 SVGIG (reference sequence). The CDR3 has 16 amino acids. CDR3 coding DNA: TGTGCCCTAACCGAGGACAGGTCATATTACACCAATGAGCAGTTCTTC. It yields the protein CALTEDRSYYTNEQFF.

This sequence joins TRBV24-1 and TRBJ2-7, with 11 bases fitting TRBD2. The CDR3 consists of 14 residues. Trimming took 7 bases from V and 4 from J; bases not matched to a gene: 5. Germline V CDR1 and CDR2: KGHDR, SFDVKD. CDR3 sequence: CATSDSGRAYEQYF. CDR3 sequence (DNA): TGTGCCACCAGCGATAGCGGGAGGGCATACGAGCAGTACTTC.

The chain employs TRBV4-3 and TRBJ1-2, with TRBD1 identical over 10 bases. CDR1 and CDR2 (germline): LGHNA, YSLEER. The CDR3 is 14 residues long. V trimming: 3 bases; J trimming: 3 bases; junction bases outside the gene matches: 1. CDR3 residues: CASSQDRGDYGYTF. Here the CDR3 DNA reads TGCGCCAGCAGCCAGGACAGGGGGGACTATGGCTACACCTTC.

The gene calls are TRBV7-6 and TRBJ1-6, with D uncertain. V was pared by 0 bases and J by 5 bases, with 14 bases between. The germline CDR1 and CDR2 sequences are SGHVS and FNYEAQ. This CDR3 comprises 17 residues. The CDR3 DNA reads TGTGCCAGCAGCTTAGCGAAGACGGGAGCCCATAATTCACCCCTCCACTTT. Protein sequence: CASSLAKTGAHNSPLHF.

J is TRBJ2-2 and V is TRBV11-2, with 9 bases aligning to TRBD2. The CDR3 is 16 residues long. Germline lookup yields CDR1 SGHAT and CDR2 FQNNGV. J gave up 6 bases and V 1 base, and 6 bases lay outside the gene matches. This CDR3 is CASSLVGGRAPGELFF. The CDR3 region has the DNA TGTGCCAGCAGCTTAGTAGGCGGGAGGGCCCCCGGGGAGCTGTTTTTT. Full variable domain (missing parts from reference TRBV11-2 and TRBJ2-2): EAGVAQSPRYKIIEKRQSVAFWCNPISGHATLYWYQQILGQGPKLLIQFQNNGVVDDSQLPKDRFSAERLKGVDSTLKIQPAKLEDSAVYLCASSLVGGRAPGELFFGEGSRLTVL.

The J gene is TRBJ2-1, the V gene TRBV18; tentative D call: TRBD1 (6 bases). V shed 3 bases and J shed 4 bases, with 13 bases lying between them. CDR3 length equals 15 residues. Looked up from germline, CDR1 is KGHSH and CDR2 is LQKENI. Written as DNA, the CDR3 is TGTGCCAGCTCACCTTCTACAGGGATTTACAATGAGCAGTTCTTC. Translated, it gives CASSPSTGIYNEQFF.

In this sample, this clone turned up a few times. One end of the junction fails to match germline, which may point to a read error. Written as DNA, the CDR3 is TGTGCCTGCCTCCCCGGCGGGACCTTT. It yields the protein CACLPGGTF. The V and J genes are TRBV30 and TRBJ1-1, with D maybe TRBD1 (5 bases). The CDR3 has 9 amino acids. Germline V lookup: CDR1 GTSNPN, CDR2 SVGIG (reference sequence).

The chain couples TRBV3-1 (or the pseudogene TRBV3-2) to TRBJ2-1; 7 nucleotides align to TRBD2. Germline V gene sequence: CDR1 LGHDT, CDR2 YNNKEL (reference sequence). The CDR3 totals 14 residues. Trimming cost V 5 bases and J 5 bases; bases outside gene matches: 6. The CDR3, as DNA: TGTGCCAGCAGCAAACAGACTAGCAACAATGAGCAGTTCTTC. Its protein product is CASSKQTSNNEQFF.

This clone was seen a single time. The genes are TRBV28 and TRBJ1-5; 7 nucleotides line up with TRBD1. Germline V lookup: CDR1 MDHEN, CDR2 SYDVKM. The CDR3 runs to 13 residues. V shed 9 bases and J 6 bases; nucleotides not matched to a gene: 8. The CDR3 nucleotides read TGTGCCAGTACAGGGGAAGGAAGTCAGCCCCAGCATTTT. It encodes CASTGEGSQPQHF.

V is TRBV5-3 and J is TRBJ2-5; TRBD1 agrees at 7 bases. TRBV5-3 has ORF status, its function being uncertain. The V segment lost 5 bases and the J segment 5 bases; nucleotides outside the gene matches: 9. CDR3 size: 14 residues. CDR3: CARSRQGIGETQYF. The DNA of the CDR3 is TGTGCCAGAAGTCGACAGGGTATAGGGGAGACCCAGTACTTC.

The rearrangement uses TRBV10-3 and TRBJ2-3; 7 positions match TRBD1. The CDR3 has 13 residues. Germline CDR1 ENHRY, CDR2 SYGVKD. V trimming: 8 bases; J trimming: 1 base; junction bases outside the gene matches: 3. Here the CDR3 DNA reads TGTGCCATCCAAACAGGGGGCACAGATACGCAGTATTTT. This translates into CAIQTGGTDTQYF.

V gene TRBV20-1 combines with J gene TRBJ1-2; D ambiguous. The germline gives CDR1 DFQATT, CDR2 SNEGSKA (reference sequence). V was trimmed by 5 bases and J by 7 bases, leaving 11 bases between them. The CDR3 runs 11 residues. The CDR3 loop reads CSADQSGGYTF. CDR3 bases: TGCAGTGCTGACCAATCAGGTGGCTACACCTTC.

There are a few counts of this clone. The chain couples TRBV6-1 to TRBJ2-2, with D maybe TRBD1 (6 bases). From germline, CDR1 is MNHNS and CDR2 SASEGT. With 0 bases removed from V and 5 bases from J, the gap between germline ends came to 13 bases. There are 16 residues in the CDR3. CDR3 amino acids: CASSEAPRGRTGELFF. CDR3 bases: TGTGCCAGCAGTGAAGCGCCCAGGGGCAGGACCGGGGAGCTGTTTTTT.

In its sample, this clone was seen once. This chain connects TRBV11-2 to TRBJ2-7; TRBD2 agrees at 8 bases. V lost 3 bases to trimming and J lost 2 bases; unmatched junction nucleotides: 9. CDR1 is SGHAT and CDR2 is FQNNGV in the germline V gene. The CDR3 totals 16 residues. CDR3 amino acids: CASSFPQLAATYEQYF. The DNA of the CDR3 is TGTGCCAGCAGCTTCCCGCAACTAGCGGCGACCTACGAGCAGTACTTC.